Below are 13 T cell receptor beta chains sequenced from a single sample in a study of T cell clonality in common variable immunodeficiency. Overall study findings and caveats: Fewer deletions and N-nucleotide insertions were reportedly seen in common variable immunodeficiency TCR beta sequences.

For these receptors, no antigen is known. TCRdb's copy holds only in-frame clones and misses some; the assay was immunoSEQ multiplex PCR. Listed here are about 20,000 clones without any singletons, the top ten holding around 2.6%. Sample: peripheral blood mononuclear cells. These receptors were collected from a human donor with common variable immunodeficiency.

This clone showed up just a few times. The CDR3 end falls 3 residues outside the read, so it is completed with the germline J gene. V usage is TRBV6-4 and J usage is TRBJ2-3; 12 bases match TRBD1. The V gene end was trimmed by 2 bases and the J gene end by 4 bases; junction bases not matched to a gene: 1. Per germline, CDR1 MRHNA and CDR2 SNTAGT. CDR3 length: 15 residues. The CDR3 loop is CASSDGTGGADTQYF. The CDR3 bases that were read are TGTGCCAGCAGTGACGGGACAGGGGGCGCAGATACG.

This clone was observed a few times. The sequenced fragment ends 3 residues before the CDR3 boundary, so the rest is inferred from the germline J gene. The J gene is TRBJ2-2, the V gene TRBV7-9; 9 bases line up with TRBD1. CDR3 length: 15 residues. Germline V gene data show CDR1 as SEHNR and CDR2 as FQNEAQ (reference sequence). V lost 5 bases to trimming and J lost 4 bases; unmatched junction nucleotides: 5. The CDR3: CASSPQGAATGELFF. CDR3 DNA, as far as it was read: TGTGCCAGCAGCCCACAGGGGGCGGCCACCGGGGAG.

Points on this clone: The read stops 3 residues short of the end of the CDR3; the missing end is completed from the germline J gene. This chain links TRBV7-9 with TRBJ1-2; TRBD1 might be the D (6 bases). The length of the CDR3 is 12 residues. CDR1 SEHNR and CDR2 FQNEAQ come from the germline V gene (reference sequence). The part of the CDR3 DNA that was read is TGTGCCAGCAGCTCAAGGGGGGGAGGC. Protein product: CASSSRGGG. The entire CDR3 protein is CASSSRGGGYTF. Variable domain in full (rest from reference TRBV7-9 and TRBJ1-2): DTGVSQNPRHKITKRGQNVTFRCDPISEHNRLYWYRQTLGQGPEFLTYFQNEAQLEKSRLLSDRFSAERPKGSFSTLEIQRTEQGDSAMYLCASSSRGGGYTFGSGTRLTVV.

This clone was detected a few times. The missing CDR3 end, 3 residues past where the read stops, is filled in from the germline J gene. This chain links TRBV7-9 with TRBJ2-3; 7 bases align to TRBD1. This CDR3 is built from 14 residues. Losses at the gene ends were 5 bases for V and 7 bases for J; bases not matched to a gene: 9. Germline V gene data show CDR1 as SEHNR and CDR2 as FQNEAQ (reference sequence). The CDR3 sequence is CASSPIGTANTQYF. The DNA read from the CDR3 is TGTGCCAGCAGCCCCATCGGGACAGCCAATACG.

This clone was detected a few times. The read terminates 3 residues before the CDR3 end, so the remaining end is supplied by the germline J gene. V usage is TRBV19 and J usage is TRBJ1-5; 7 positions agree with TRBD1. V dropped 6 bases and J dropped 5; count of bases not matched to a gene: 13. In germline, CDR1 is LNHDA, CDR2 SQIVND (reference sequence). The CDR3 contains 16 residues. The CDR3 reads CASSRDRGVLDQPQHF. The covered CDR3 bases are TGTGCCAGTAGCCGGGACAGAGGTGTGTTAGATCAGCCC.

A few counts support this clone. Partial CDR3 DNA: TGTGCCAGCAGCTTAGGCGGTGACTCCTACGAG. It is translated as CASSLGGDSYE. The CDR3 as a whole reads CASSLGGDSYEQYF. The chain employs TRBV7-2 and TRBJ2-7, with D hard to call. Sequencing ends 3 residues short of the CDR3 end; the germline J gene provides the rest. The ends were cut back, 1 base at V and 0 bases at J, with 7 bases in the middle. The CDR3 runs to 14 residues. The V gene's germline CDR1 is SGHTA and CDR2 FQGNSA.

CDR3 DNA (partial): TGTGCCAGCAGCTTCTGGACAGGAAGTAATTCACCC. It is translated as CASSFWTGSNSP. The whole CDR3 sequence reads CASSFWTGSNSPLHF. The chain couples TRBV7-9 to TRBJ1-6; TRBD1 agrees at 7 bases. The read terminates 3 residues ahead of where the CDR3 ends, so the germline J gene completes it. This CDR3 spans 15 amino acids. The germline CDR1 and CDR2 sequences are SEHNR and FQNEAQ (reference sequence). J lost 6 bases, V lost 3 bases, and 5 bases had no gene match. Using reference TRBV7-9 and TRBJ1-6 for the parts outside the CDR3, the full variable domain is DTGVSQNPRHKITKRGQNVTFRCDPISEHNRLYWYRQTLGQGPEFLTYFQNEAQLEKSRLLSDRFSAERPKGSFSTLEIQRTEQGDSAMYLCASSFWTGSNSPLHFGNGTRLTVT.

The sample holds many counts of this clone. The CDR3 extends 3 residues past the end of the read, so its final part is completed from the germline J gene. The gene calls are TRBV20-1 and TRBJ1-2; TRBD1 matches 9 bases. The length of the CDR3 is 13 residues. Germline values: CDR1 DFQATT, CDR2 SNEGSKA (reference sequence). The DNA read from the CDR3 is TGCAGTGCTAGACAGACAGGGGGGGGAGGC. This translates into CSARQTGGGG. The entire CDR3 is CSARQTGGGGYTF.

As concerns this clone: One end of the junction varies from germline; a read error may be responsible. The CDR3 end lies 3 residues beyond the end of the read and is filled in from the germline J gene. This sequence joins TRBV7-3 and TRBJ2-1; D uncertain. The CDR3 sequence is 14 residues long. The germline gives CDR1 SGHTA, CDR2 FQGTGA. CDR3 region: CASSITSGHDEQFF. CDR3 DNA, as far as it was read: TGTGCCAGCAGCATAACAAGTGGCCACGATGAG.

This clone occurred a few times. The read stops 3 residues short of the end of the CDR3; the missing end is completed from the germline J gene. The chain has TRBV19 and TRBJ2-2, with D perhaps TRBD1 (6 bases). Trimming pared 7 bases from V and 3 bases from J, leaving 15 bases between. In germline, CDR1 is LNHDA, CDR2 SQIVND (reference sequence). This CDR3 spans 15 amino acids. The part of the CDR3 DNA that was read is TGTGCCAGTACCCGCCAGGGGTCCTACACCGGGGAG. Translation: CASTRQGSYTGE. In full, the CDR3 reads CASTRQGSYTGELFF. The full variable domain, rest sourced from reference TRBV19 and TRBJ2-2, is DGGITQSPKYLFRKEGQNVTLSCEQNLNHDAMYWYRQDPGQGLRLIYYSQIVNDFQKGDIAEGYSVSREKKESFPLTVTSAQKNPTAFYLCASTRQGSYTGELFFGEGSRLTVL.

By share, this clone counts as medium-sized. The read halts 3 residues ahead of the CDR3 end, with the missing end drawn from the germline J gene. The rearrangement links TRBV5-4 to TRBJ2-2; D is undetermined. Deletions cut 1 base from V and 2 bases from J, with 6 bases between. This CDR3 has 14 residues. Germline CDR1 is SGHNT and CDR2 is YYREEE (reference sequence). The CDR3 DNA, read in part, is TGTGCCAGCAGCTTGTTCGTTAACACCGGGGAG. This encodes CASSLFVNTGE. The whole CDR3 reads CASSLFVNTGELFF.

On this clone: Read sequence stops 3 residues before the CDR3 end, and the germline J gene provides the missing end. The rearrangement links TRBV19 to TRBJ2-7, with a weak D call TRBD2 (6 bases). V lost 1 base and J 0 bases, leaving 10 bases between the germline ends. Germline CDR1 and CDR2: LNHDA and SQIVND (reference sequence). The CDR3 consists of 15 residues. The CDR3: CASSIGLANSYEQYF. The part of the CDR3 DNA that was read is TGTGCCAGTAGTATAGGTCTAGCGAACTCCTACGAG.

A word on this clone: The read ends 3 residues shy of where the CDR3 ends; the end is completed using the germline J gene. This sequence joins TRBV6-1 and TRBJ2-2; 8 bases align to TRBD1. In germline, CDR1 is MNHNS, CDR2 SASEGT. There are 14 residues in the CDR3. Trimming at V came to 3 bases and at J to 7 bases, leaving 4 bases not matched to a gene. The sequenced CDR3 bases are TGTGCCAGCAGTGACAGGGGGCCGGGCGGGGAG. Its protein is CASSDRGPGGE. The CDR3 in its entirety is CASSDRGPGGELFF.